This T cell receptor (beta chain) originates from a study of PD-1 blockade in mismatch repair-deficient tumors. Sequencing was performed with immunoSEQ multiplex PCR; in TCRdb, only in-frame clones are kept and a portion is missing. The sample holds 50,000 or so clones, over 75% seen once. The germline V gene has CDR1 KGHSH and CDR2 LQKENI. Germline trimming cut 2 bases from V and 4 bases from J; bases unmatched to any gene: 9. The CDR3 has 17 amino acids. TCRs were sequenced from a few patients responding to pembrolizumab. For this clone: The target antigen is unknown.

Study-level results: Tumor-resident clones, often undetectable pretreatment in blood, expanded then contracted after pembrolizumab.

Source: peripheral blood, taken 20 weeks after starting pembrolizumab. This sequence originates from an adult with mismatch repair-deficient cancer. The chain employs TRBV18 and TRBJ2-1, with TRBD2 matching 9 bases. The CDR3 nucleotides read TGTGCCAGCTCACCAAGACTAGCGGCGACCTTGTACAATGAGCAGTTCTTC. It yields the protein CASSPRLAATLYNEQFF.